This TCR beta chain was observed in a study of blood T cell repertoires in COVID-19. In the authors' workflow: Reference gene primer amplification in the assay estimated nucleated cell counts. TCRdb keeps only in-frame clones here, not all; method: immunoSEQ multiplex PCR. V and J calls and clone size are copied from that table; D and trimming were computed from the DNA. The sample contains about 210,000 clones, approximately 82% of which appear only once. Per germline, CDR1 LNHDA and CDR2 SQIVND (reference sequence). The CDR3 is 15 amino acids. Trimming shortened V by 7 bases and J by 8 bases, and 21 bases separated the two germline ends.

Sample: peripheral blood. The receptor comes from a man aged 35 to 55 who had recovered from COVID-19. V is TRBV19 and J is TRBJ2-1; a weak D match, TRBD2 (6 bases). This chain's CDR3 is CASIGGDRPGYEQFF. The CDR3, as DNA: TGTGCCAGTATAGGCGGGGATAGACCGGGATATGAGCAGTTCTTC.